The T cell receptor (beta chain) under discussion was sequenced for a study of CD8+CD57+ T cells in acquired aplastic anemia. Study context: Mean DNA quantity obtained from sorted CD4+ and CD8+ cells was 3 to 4 ug. General study points: Twenty-nine CD8+ CDR3 sequences were shared between patients and controls.

Genomic DNA, the template, was used for profiling of the TCR beta VDJ and CDR3. TCRdb independently ran MiXCR on the reads; one entry per CDR3 protein. The sample lists 150,000 to 200,000 distinct CDR3 sequences, around three fifths occurring once. Looked up from germline, CDR1 is SEHNR and CDR2 is FQNEAQ (reference sequence). The CDR3 is made up of 15 amino acids. The V and J ends lost 3 bases and 5 bases respectively, with 17 bases between them. This clonotype was seen ten or more times. Antigen: not known. This receptor was taken from a human donor with severe aplastic anemia or a healthy control (not recorded which). The V and J genes are TRBV7-9 and TRBJ2-7; either TRBD1 or TRBD2 may fit D (6 bases each). The material sequenced was sorted CD4+, CD8+, or CD8+CD57+ T cells (not recorded which) from PBMCs. The CDR3 coding sequence is TGTGCCAGCAGCTTTTTTGGTGGGGGGCCGCACGAGCAGTACTTC. Protein sequence: CASSFFGGGPHEQYF.